This T cell receptor beta chain was found in a study of identical twins. TCRdb itself ran the 5' RACE reads through MiXCR, one entry per CDR3 protein. The sample has approximately 500,000 distinct CDR3 sequences, about 24% seen once. This clonotype was seen a few times. Trimming took 0 bases from V and 2 from J, leaving 13 bases between them. Germline values: CDR1 SGDLS, CDR2 YYNGEE. The CDR3 loop spans 16 amino acids. These data were likewise used in another study, on T cells expressing NK-cell markers.

This TCR was recovered from a woman under 30 in good health. The chain joins TRBV9 to TRBJ2-3; D not resolved. Sequenced material: CD4+ T cells sorted from blood. CDR3 sequence (DNA): TGTGCCAGCAGCGTAGGCAGCGTAGGCTACACAGATACGCAGTATTTT. Translated, it gives CASSVGSVGYTDTQYF.